The 9 T cell receptor beta chains presented below share a single source sample, sequenced in a study of T cells in Graves' hyperthyroidism and ophthalmopathy. TCR beta CDR3 sequences were amplified from RNA transcripts. Using the HTBI primer set, a first-round RT-PCR was run on the TCR CDR3. One entry per CDR3 protein results from TCRdb running MiXCR on the multiplex PCR reads. The repertoire includes hundreds of thousands of distinct CDR3 sequences, 15% to 19% of them detected once, and 28% sits in the top ten. The sample consisted of blood. The receptor set was obtained from a young woman with Graves' hyperthyroidism that later progressed to Graves' ophthalmopathy.

The gene calls are TRBV20-1 and TRBJ2-7; D call uncertain. Trimming removed 3 bases from V and 6 bases from J, with 12 bases in between. Germline CDR1 reads DFQATT; CDR2 reads SNEGSKA (reference sequence). This CDR3 has 12 residues. The CDR3 reads CSARFQATEQYF. The CDR3 region has the DNA TGCAGTGCTAGGTTCCAGGCCACCGAGCAGTACTTC.

This clonotype was seen repeatedly, ten times or more. The V gene is TRBV27, the J gene TRBJ2-3; 7 positions match TRBD2. The V gene's germline CDR1 is MNHEY and CDR2 SMNVEV (reference sequence). The ends lost 0 bases at V and 1 base at J; junction bases unmatched: 7. This CDR3 spans 17 amino acids. The CDR3 DNA follows: TGTGCCAGCAGTTTATCTGGCGGGAGCGAAGGCACAGATACGCAGTATTTT. Translation gives CASSLSGGSEGTDTQYF.

This clonotype was recorded many times. The CDR3 loop is CSARAGGGGTEAFF. CDR3 in DNA: TGCAGTGCTAGAGCCGGTGGCGGGGGCACTGAAGCTTTCTTT. The rearrangement joins TRBV20-1 to TRBJ1-1; a weak D match, TRBD1 (5 bases). The CDR3 length is 14 residues. Germline loops: CDR1 DFQATT, CDR2 SNEGSKA (reference sequence). V gave up 1 base and J gave up 4 bases, with 13 bases separating them.

In its sample, this clonotype was seen many times. V usage is TRBV7-2 and J usage is TRBJ2-7; no reliable D call. The V and J ends lost 0 bases and 6 bases respectively, with 12 bases between them. The CDR3 contains 14 residues. Germline loops: CDR1 SGHTA, CDR2 FQGNSA. The CDR3 bases are TGTGCCAGCAGCTTAGCGCCTCCCTGGAGCGAGCAGTACTTC. This gives the protein CASSLAPPWSEQYF. The entire variable domain, with the rest obtained from reference TRBV7-2 and TRBJ2-7, is as follows: GAGVSQSPSNKVTEKGKDVELRCDPISGHTALYWYRQSLGQGLEFLIYFQGNSAPDKSGLPSDRFSAERTGGSVSTLTIQRTQQEDSAVYLCASSLAPPWSEQYFGPGTRLTVT.

This clonotype was detected ten times or more. The genes are TRBV10-3 and TRBJ1-1, with TRBD1 matching over 7 bases. CDR3 size: 13 residues. V lost 8 bases, J lost 0 bases, and 3 bases stayed unmatched. Germline V gene sequence: CDR1 ENHRY, CDR2 SYGVKD. In DNA form, the CDR3 reads TGTGCCATCCGGGACAGCATGAACACTGAAGCTTTCTTT. Protein sequence: CAIRDSMNTEAFF.

Many counts were recorded for this clonotype. V is TRBV5-1 and J is TRBJ2-7; 7 bases are a match to TRBD1. The germline V gene has CDR1 SGHRS and CDR2 YFSETQ. This CDR3 comprises 14 residues. With 4 bases clipped from V and 1 base from J, the junction kept 5 bases outside the gene matches. The CDR3 here is CASSGGQLSYEQYF. CDR3 nucleotide sequence: TGCGCCAGCAGCGGGGGACAGTTATCCTACGAGCAGTACTTC.

The table lists this clonotype with a few counts. This clone may be a read error of a much larger clone one base away. The chain is built from TRBV5-1 and TRBJ2-3; D unclear. CDR1 is SGHRS, CDR2 YFSETQ, per germline. V dropped 0 bases and J dropped 0 bases, with 8 bases sitting between them. The CDR3 totals 15 residues. The CDR3 nucleotides are TGCGCCAGCAGCTTGGATGACGCTAGCACAGATACGCAGTATTTT. Its translation is CASSLDDASTDTQYF.

The J gene is TRBJ2-5, the V gene TRBV5-5, with D perhaps matching TRBD1 (6 bases). Trimming left V 4 bases short and J 4 bases short, with 17 bases between. CDR1 and CDR2 (germline): SGHKS, YYEKEE (reference sequence). The CDR3 has 15 amino acids. CDR3 DNA sequence: TGTGCCAGCAGCCCCTACTCAGGGGTCGGAGAGACCCAGTACTTC. Translation: CASSPYSGVGETQYF. Supplemented by reference TRBV5-5 and TRBJ2-5, the full variable domain reads DAGVTQSPTHLIKTRGQQVTLRCSPISGHKSVSWYQQVLGQGPQFIFQYYEKEERGRGNFPDRFSARQFPNYSSELNVNALLLGDSALYLCASSPYSGVGETQYFGPGTRLLVL.

This clonotype was seen ten or more times. The chain joins TRBV5-1 to TRBJ2-3; 9 nucleotides line up with TRBD2. Germline CDR1 and CDR2: SGHRS and YFSETQ. The V segment lost 5 bases and the J segment 0 bases; nucleotides outside the gene matches: 4. This CDR3 contains 15 residues. CDR3 nucleotide sequence: TGCGCCAGCAGTAGACTAGCGGCAAGCACAGATACGCAGTATTTT. Translating gives CASSRLAASTDTQYF. Full variable domain (outside the CDR3, taken from reference TRBV5-1 and TRBJ2-3): KAGVTQTPRYLIKTRGQQVTLSCSPISGHRSVSWYQQTPGQGLQFLFEYFSETQRNKGNFPGRFSGRQFSNSRSEMNVSTLELGDSALYLCASSRLAASTDTQYFGPGTRLTVL.